This TCR beta chain was identified in a study of cytomegalovirus exposure and HLA in healthy donors. Germline CDR1 is MNHEY and CDR2 is SVGAGI. V shed 3 bases and J shed 0 bases, with 10 bases lying between them. The CDR3 sequence is 15 residues long. Primers: 60 Vbeta forward and 13 Jbeta reverse. TCRdb's table, derived via immunoSEQ multiplex PCR, lists solely in-frame clones and lacks some. The table has approximately 190,000 clones, 75% to 85% seen once. This receptor was taken from a woman younger than 35 in good health and CMV-seronegative. Sequencing was carried out using PBMCs. J is TRBJ2-3 and V is TRBV6-5; D might be TRBD1 (6 bases). The CDR3 loop reads CASSYGTPSTDTQYF. In DNA form, the CDR3 reads TGTGCCAGCAGTTATGGGACACCCAGCACAGATACGCAGTATTTT.